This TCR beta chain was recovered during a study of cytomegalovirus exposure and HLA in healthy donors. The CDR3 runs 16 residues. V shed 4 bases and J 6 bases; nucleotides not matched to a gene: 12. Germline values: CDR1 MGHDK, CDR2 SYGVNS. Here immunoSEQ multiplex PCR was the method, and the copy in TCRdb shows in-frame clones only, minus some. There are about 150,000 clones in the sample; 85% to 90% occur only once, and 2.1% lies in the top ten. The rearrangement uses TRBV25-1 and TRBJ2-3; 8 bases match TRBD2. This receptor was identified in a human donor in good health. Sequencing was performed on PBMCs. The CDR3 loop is CASSVSPGLVGDTQYF. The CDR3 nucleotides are TGTGCCAGCAGTGTGAGCCCGGGACTAGTCGGGGATACGCAGTATTTT.